The rows below give T cell receptor beta chains drawn from one sample of a study of T-cell memory formation after mild COVID-19. One entry per CDR3 protein, called by TCRdb with MiXCR from the 5' RACE reads. The sample has about 360,000 distinct CDR3 sequences, around 14% seen once. Sequencing input: PBMCs or a T cell subset sorted from them (not recorded which). The source of these receptors is a young man who had mild COVID-19 (a few samples of this study predate the infection). Cell type and time point are not known. Both conserved end residues are part of each CDR3. D genes are given only for firm matches. The size of a clone is reported for some rows only, either as once, few or many, or as a class for expanded clones.

TRBJ2-2	.	few	TRBV4-3	TGCGCCAGCAGCCAAAACAGAGGGGGATGGGGCACCGGGGAGCTGTTTTTT	CASSQNRGGWGTGELFF
TRBJ2-3	.	few	TRBV12-3/TRBV12-4	TGTGCCAGCAGTTTATCCGACGGTACGCAGTATTTT	CASSLSDGTQYF
TRBJ2-1	.	many	TRBV7-2	TGTGCCAGCAGCATATGGGTCGACAATGAGCAGTTCTTC	CASSIWVDNEQFF
TRBJ1-2	.	many	TRBV12-3/TRBV12-4	TGTGCCAGCAGTCCCGAGAACTCCTATGGCTACACCTTC	CASSPENSYGYTF
TRBJ1-4	.	.	TRBV28	TGTGCCAGCAGTTCCTCTGGGGGGCTGGATGAAAAACTGTTTTTT	CASSSSGGLDEKLFF
TRBJ1-2	TRBD1	.	TRBV19	TGTGCCAGTAGTATATGGGTTGGGACAGACGATGGCTACACCTTC	CASSIWVGTDDGYTF
TRBJ2-7	TRBD1	few	TRBV15	TGTGCCACCAGCAGCCGGGACAGGACCTACGAGCAGTACTTC	CATSSRDRTYEQYF
TRBJ2-1	.	.	TRBV5-1	TGCGCCAGCAGCTTTGGTGTGTTGAGTTACAATGAGCAGTTCTTC	CASSFGVLSYNEQFF
TRBJ2-3	.	.	TRBV6-2/TRBV6-3	TGTGCCAGCAGTTACGATGGAGATACGCAGTATTTT	CASSYDGDTQYF
TRBJ2-5	TRBD2	few	TRBV5-6	TGTGCCAGCAGTCAAGACGGGGGGTACCAAGAGACCCAGTACTTC	CASSQDGGYQETQYF
TRBJ1-2	.	many	TRBV10-3	TGTGCCATCAGTGAGGGGCGGGGGAGCTATGGCTACACCTTC	CAISEGRGSYGYTF
TRBJ2-5	.	.	TRBV2	TGTGCCAGCTTCGGGGAGGACTCCCGGAGGGTGGGAGAGACCCAGTACTTC	CASFGEDSRRVGETQYF
TRBJ2-3	.	.	TRBV4-2	TGTGCCAGCAGGTCACGGGGGACGGACACAGATACGCAGTATTTT	CASRSRGTDTDTQYF
TRBJ2-5	.	.	TRBV14	TGTGCCAGCAGCCTCATGGGGGCCCAGTACTTC	CASSLMGAQYF
TRBJ2-2	TRBD1	.	TRBV12-3/TRBV12-4	TGTGCCAGCGCAAGATACCCAGGACAGGTCAGCACCGGGGAGCTGTTTTTT	CASARYPGQVSTGELFF
TRBJ1-1	.	few	TRBV7-9	TGTGCCAGTAGAGGGGGATCAGGGTCAATGAACACTGAAGCTTTCTTT	CASRGGSGSMNTEAFF
TRBJ2-7	.	few	TRBV4-1	TGCGCCAGCAGCCAAGGGCAGTCAAGTAGGTCCTACGAGCAGTACTTC	CASSQGQSSRSYEQYF
TRBJ2-3	.	few	TRBV11-2	TGTGCCAGCAGCTTAAGAACTAGCCTAAGCACAGATACGCAGTATTTT	CASSLRTSLSTDTQYF
TRBJ2-2	.	.	TRBV9	TGTGCCAGCAGCGTAAGCGGCACGAAGGGCGGGGAGCTGTTTTTT	CASSVSGTKGGELFF
TRBJ2-3	.	few	TRBV4-2	TGTGCCAGCAGCCAAGATCTGGAGGGGGGTCGGGTTACGCAGTATTTT	CASSQDLEGGRVTQYF
TRBJ2-3	.	few	TRBV15	TGTGCCACCAGCCCGGGATCCCCCACAGATACGCAGTATTTT	CATSPGSPTDTQYF
TRBJ2-3	.	.	TRBV18	TGTGCCAGCTCACCGAGGACTACTACTAGCACAGATACGCAGTATTTT	CASSPRTTTSTDTQYF
TRBJ1-1	.	few	TRBV5-1	TGCGCCAGCAGCTTGTTTATAGCTCGGAACACTGAAGCTTTCTTT	CASSLFIARNTEAFF
TRBJ1-1	.	few	TRBV20-1	TGCAGTTCCCTCAGCGTGAACACTGAAGCTTTCTTT	CSSLSVNTEAFF
TRBJ2-3	TRBD2	.	TRBV5-1	TGCGCCAGCAGCTTGGGAACTAGCGACTTCACAGATACGCAGTATTTT	CASSLGTSDFTDTQYF
TRBJ2-3	.	few	TRBV10-3	TGTGCCATCAGTGAGGGGGGCCTCACAGATACGCAGTATTTT	CAISEGGLTDTQYF
TRBJ2-5	.	few	TRBV2	TGTGCCAGCAGAGATAATTTAAATATTGCTGAGACCCAGTACTTC	CASRDNLNIAETQYF
TRBJ2-1	.	.	TRBV23-1	TGCGCCAGCAGTCAATCGCCTGGGGCCCTCCGGTGCAATGAGCAGTTCTTC	CASSQSPGALRCNEQFF
TRBJ1-4	.	few	TRBV5-1	TGCGCCAGCAGCTTGCGGGACTCTAATGAAAAACTGTTTTTT	CASSLRDSNEKLFF
TRBJ2-2	TRBD1	.	TRBV5-1	TGCGCCAGCAGCAGGGGGCATTCTGGCTCTTACACCGGGGAGCTGTTTTTT	CASSRGHSGSYTGELFF
TRBJ1-1	.	few	TRBV6-5	TGTGCCAGCAGACTCGAAGACAGAATGAACACTGAAGCTTTCTTT	CASRLEDRMNTEAFF
TRBJ1-1	.	many	TRBV5-6	TGTGCCAGCAGCCTGGGGGGACCTGAAGCTTTCTTT	CASSLGGPEAFF
TRBJ1-2	.	.	TRBV6-2/TRBV6-3	TGTGCCAGCAGTTCCATAGACTATGGCTACACCTTC	CASSSIDYGYTF
TRBJ2-1	.	many	TRBV7-8	TGTGCCAGCAGCTTAGGGGGGCACTCCTACAATGAGCAGTTCTTC	CASSLGGHSYNEQFF
TRBJ1-2	.	few	TRBV10-3	TGTGCCATGGGAGGGAACTATGGCTACACCTTC	CAMGGNYGYTF
TRBJ2-1	.	few	TRBV20-1	TGCAGTGCTGAGGCATTCGGATTACGATCGGGACGGACACTTTACAATGAGCAGTTCTTC	CSAEAFGLRSGRTLYNEQFF
TRBJ1-2	.	few	TRBV28	TGTGCCAGCACTCCCTCCGGGCGCGGGGGCTACACCTTC	CASTPSGRGGYTF
TRBJ1-5	.	few	TRBV6-2/TRBV6-3	TGTGCCAGCAGTTATTGGGGAGCGGATCAGCCCCAGCATTTT	CASSYWGADQPQHF
TRBJ1-2	.	few	TRBV7-2	TGTGCCAGCAGACGAGGGGAAACTAACTATGGCTACACCTTC	CASRRGETNYGYTF